This TCR beta chain stems from a study of beta chain features in type 1 diabetes. Study as a whole: About 110 million sorted cells were examined across all samples.

The authors reverse transcribed all of the isolated RNA, so sequencing captured expressed TCRB transcripts. Some clones are missing from TCRdb's copy, which holds only in-frame ones; the method was immunoSEQ multiplex PCR. Of around 160,000 clones in the sample, approximately 52% were seen once. The germline V gene has CDR1 LNHDA and CDR2 SQIVND (reference sequence). V lost 8 bases, J lost 0 bases, and 7 bases stayed unmatched. The CDR3 is made up of 16 amino acids. J is TRBJ2-6 and V is TRBV19; 7 nucleotides align to TRBD2. The sequence came from a young man in good health. The sample consisted of Tregs from blood. CDR3 amino acids: CASSGRTSSGANVLTF. CDR3 DNA sequence: TGTGCCAGTTCGGGACGGACTAGCTCTGGGGCCAACGTCCTGACTTTC. The variable domain in full, completed from reference TRBV19 and TRBJ2-6, reads DGGITQSPKYLFRKEGQNVTLSCEQNLNHDAMYWYRQDPGQGLRLIYYSQIVNDFQKGDIAEGYSVSREKKESFPLTVTSAQKNPTAFYLCASSGRTSSGANVLTFGAGSRLTVL.